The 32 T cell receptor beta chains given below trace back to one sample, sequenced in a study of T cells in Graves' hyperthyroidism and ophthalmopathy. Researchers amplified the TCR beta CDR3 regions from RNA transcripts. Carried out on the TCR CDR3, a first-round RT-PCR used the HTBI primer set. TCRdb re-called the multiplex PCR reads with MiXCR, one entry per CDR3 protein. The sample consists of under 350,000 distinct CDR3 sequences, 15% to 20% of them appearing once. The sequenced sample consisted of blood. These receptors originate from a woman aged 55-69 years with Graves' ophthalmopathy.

CDR3 coding DNA: TGTGCCAGCAAGACCCAGGGGGCGCCCAATGGCTACACCTTC. Its protein product is CASKTQGAPNGYTF. V gene TRBV19 combines with J gene TRBJ1-2, with 8 bases matching TRBD1. The CDR3 is 14 amino acids. Germline V lookup: CDR1 LNHDA, CDR2 SQIVND (reference sequence). Trimming cost V 9 bases and J 6 bases; bases outside gene matches: 12.

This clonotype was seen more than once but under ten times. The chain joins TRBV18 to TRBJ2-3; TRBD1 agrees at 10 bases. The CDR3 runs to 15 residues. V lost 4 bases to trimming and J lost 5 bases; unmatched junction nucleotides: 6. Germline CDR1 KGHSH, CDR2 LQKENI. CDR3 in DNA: TGTGCCAGCTCACAAGGGACAGGGGCTATAGATACGCAGTATTTT. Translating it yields CASSQGTGAIDTQYF. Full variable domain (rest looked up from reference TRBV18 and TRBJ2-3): NAGVMQNPRHLVRRRGQEARLRCSPMKGHSHVYWYRQLPEEGLKFMVYLQKENIIDESGMPKERFSAEFPKEGPSILRIQQVVRGDSAAYFCASSQGTGAIDTQYFGPGTRLTVL.

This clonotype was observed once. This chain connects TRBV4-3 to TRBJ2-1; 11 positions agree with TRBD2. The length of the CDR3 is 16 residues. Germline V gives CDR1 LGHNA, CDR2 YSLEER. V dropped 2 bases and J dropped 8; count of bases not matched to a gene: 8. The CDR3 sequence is CASSQRLAGGPHEQFF. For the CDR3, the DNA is TGCGCCAGCAGCCAACGTCTAGCGGGGGGCCCCCATGAGCAGTTCTTC.

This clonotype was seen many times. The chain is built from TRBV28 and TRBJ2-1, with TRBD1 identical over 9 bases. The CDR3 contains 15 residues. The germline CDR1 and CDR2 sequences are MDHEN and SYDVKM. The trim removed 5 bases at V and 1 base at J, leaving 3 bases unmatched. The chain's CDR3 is CASSQDRGSYNEQFF. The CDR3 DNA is TGTGCCAGCAGTCAAGACAGGGGGTCCTACAATGAGCAGTTCTTC.

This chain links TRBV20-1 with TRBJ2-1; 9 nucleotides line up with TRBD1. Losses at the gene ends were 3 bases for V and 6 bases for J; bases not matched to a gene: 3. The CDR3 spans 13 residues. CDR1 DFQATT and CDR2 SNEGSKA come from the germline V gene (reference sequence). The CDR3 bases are TGCAGTGCTAGTCTGGGACAGGGCAATGAGCAGTTCTTC. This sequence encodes CSASLGQGNEQFF.

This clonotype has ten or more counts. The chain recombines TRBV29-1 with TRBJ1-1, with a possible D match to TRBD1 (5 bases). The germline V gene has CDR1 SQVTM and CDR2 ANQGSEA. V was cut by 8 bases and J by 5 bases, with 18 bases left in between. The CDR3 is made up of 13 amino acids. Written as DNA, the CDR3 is TGCAGCTCCCGGGGGGAGGTGAGAACTGAAGCTTTCTTT. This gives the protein CSSRGEVRTEAFF.

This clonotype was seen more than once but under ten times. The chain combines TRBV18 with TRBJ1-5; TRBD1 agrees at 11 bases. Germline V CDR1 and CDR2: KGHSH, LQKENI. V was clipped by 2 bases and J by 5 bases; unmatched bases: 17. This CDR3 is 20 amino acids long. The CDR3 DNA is TGTGCCAGCTCACCAACTCTCGGGACAGGGGGAGTTGGGAACGATCAGCCCCAGCATTTT. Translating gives CASSPTLGTGGVGNDQPQHF. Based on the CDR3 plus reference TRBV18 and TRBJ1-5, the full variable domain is NAGVMQNPRHLVRRRGQEARLRCSPMKGHSHVYWYRQLPEEGLKFMVYLQKENIIDESGMPKERFSAEFPKEGPSILRIQQVVRGDSAAYFCASSPTLGTGGVGNDQPQHFGDGTRLSIL.

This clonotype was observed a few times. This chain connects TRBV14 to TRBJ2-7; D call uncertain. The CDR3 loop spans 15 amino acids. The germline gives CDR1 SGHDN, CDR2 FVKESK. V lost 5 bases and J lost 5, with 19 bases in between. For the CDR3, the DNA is TGTGCCAGCAGCACTCGACAAACTGACCTTGACGAGCAGTACTTC. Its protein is CASSTRQTDLDEQYF.

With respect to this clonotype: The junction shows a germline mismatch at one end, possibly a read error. The chain's CDR3 is CSARSLGLDVGKNIRYF. CDR3 nucleotide sequence: TGCAGTGCTAGATCCCTTGGGTTGGACGTTGGAAAAAACATTCGGTACTTC. The gene calls are TRBV20-1 and TRBJ2-4; D uncertain. Germline V lookup: CDR1 DFQATT, CDR2 SNEGSKA (reference sequence). This CDR3 contains 17 residues.

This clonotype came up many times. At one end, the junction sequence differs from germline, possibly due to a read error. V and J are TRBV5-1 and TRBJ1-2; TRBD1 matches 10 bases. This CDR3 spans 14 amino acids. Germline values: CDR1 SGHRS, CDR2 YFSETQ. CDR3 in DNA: TGTGCCAGCAGTTTGGGACAGGGGACCTATGGCTACACCTTC. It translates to CASSLGQGTYGYTF.

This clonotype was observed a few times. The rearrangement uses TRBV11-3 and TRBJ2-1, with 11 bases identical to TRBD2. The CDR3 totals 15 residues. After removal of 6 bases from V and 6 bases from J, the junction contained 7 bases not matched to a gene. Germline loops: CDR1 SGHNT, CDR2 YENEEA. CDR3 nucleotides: TGTGCCAGCAGTCTCACTAGCGGGAGCCTCAATGAGCAGTTCTTC. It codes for CASSLTSGSLNEQFF.

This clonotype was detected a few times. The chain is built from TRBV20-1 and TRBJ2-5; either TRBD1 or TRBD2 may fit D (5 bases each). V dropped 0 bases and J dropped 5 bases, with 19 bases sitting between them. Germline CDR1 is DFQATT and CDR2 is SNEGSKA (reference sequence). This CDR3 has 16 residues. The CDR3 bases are TGCAGTGCTAGAGATAGTGGGACGGGTCACTGGGAGACCCAGTACTTC. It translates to CSARDSGTGHWETQYF.

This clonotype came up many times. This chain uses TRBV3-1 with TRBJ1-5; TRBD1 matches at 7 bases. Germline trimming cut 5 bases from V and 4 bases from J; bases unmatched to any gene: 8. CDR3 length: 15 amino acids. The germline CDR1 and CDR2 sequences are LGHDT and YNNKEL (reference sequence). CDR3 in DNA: TGTGCCAGCAGCGCCCAGACAGGGCCTAATCAGCCCCAGCATTTT. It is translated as CASSAQTGPNQPQHF.

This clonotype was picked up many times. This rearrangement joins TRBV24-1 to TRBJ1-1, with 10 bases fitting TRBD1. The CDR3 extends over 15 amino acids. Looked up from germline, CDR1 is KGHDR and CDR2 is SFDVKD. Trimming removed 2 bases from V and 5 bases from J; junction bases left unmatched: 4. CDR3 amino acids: CATSDSGTGVTEAFF. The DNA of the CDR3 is TGTGCCACCAGTGATTCTGGGACAGGGGTTACTGAAGCTTTCTTT.

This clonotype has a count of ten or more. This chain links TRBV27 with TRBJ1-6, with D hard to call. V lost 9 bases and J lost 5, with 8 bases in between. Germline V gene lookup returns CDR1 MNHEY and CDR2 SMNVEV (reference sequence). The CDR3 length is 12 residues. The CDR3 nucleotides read TGTGCCAGTTACAGAGATAATTCACCCCTCCACTTT. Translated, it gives CASYRDNSPLHF.

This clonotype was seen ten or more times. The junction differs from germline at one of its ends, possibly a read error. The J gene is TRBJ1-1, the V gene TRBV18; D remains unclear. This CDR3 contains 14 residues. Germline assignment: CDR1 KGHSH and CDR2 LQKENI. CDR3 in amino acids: CTSSPGSGDTEAFF. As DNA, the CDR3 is TGTACCAGCTCACCGGGCAGCGGGGACACTGAAGCTTTCTTT. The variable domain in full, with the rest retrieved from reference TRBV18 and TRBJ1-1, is NAGVMQNPRHLVRRRGQEARLRCSPMKGHSHVYWYRQLPEEGLKFMVYLQKENIIDESGMPKERFSAEFPKEGPSILRIQQVVRGDSAAYFCTSSPGSGDTEAFFGQGTRLTVV.

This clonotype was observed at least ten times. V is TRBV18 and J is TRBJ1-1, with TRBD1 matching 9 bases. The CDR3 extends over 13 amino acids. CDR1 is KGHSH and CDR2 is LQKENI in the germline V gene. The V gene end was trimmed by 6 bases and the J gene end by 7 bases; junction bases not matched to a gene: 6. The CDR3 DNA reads TGTGCCAGCTCGCAACAGGGGGCTTTTGAAGCTTTCTTT. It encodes CASSQQGAFEAFF.

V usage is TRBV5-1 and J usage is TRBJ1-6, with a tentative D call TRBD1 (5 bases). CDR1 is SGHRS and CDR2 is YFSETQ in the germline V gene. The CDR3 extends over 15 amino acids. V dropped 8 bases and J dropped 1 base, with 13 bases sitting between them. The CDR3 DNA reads TGCGCCAGTCATAGGGACTTATCCTATAATTCACCCCTCCACTTT. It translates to CASHRDLSYNSPLHF.

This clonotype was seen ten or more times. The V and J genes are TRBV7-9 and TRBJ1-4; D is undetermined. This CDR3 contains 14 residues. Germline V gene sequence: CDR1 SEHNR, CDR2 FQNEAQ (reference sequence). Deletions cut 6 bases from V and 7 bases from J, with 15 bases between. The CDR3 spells CASSPEWGGEKLFF. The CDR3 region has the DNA TGTGCCAGCAGTCCTGAATGGGGAGGTGAAAAACTGTTTTTT.

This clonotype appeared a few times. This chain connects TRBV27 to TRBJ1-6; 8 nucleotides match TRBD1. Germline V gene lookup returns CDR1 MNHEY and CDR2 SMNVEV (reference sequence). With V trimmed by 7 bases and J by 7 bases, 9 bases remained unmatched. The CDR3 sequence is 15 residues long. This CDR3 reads CASTSGTGDNSPLHF. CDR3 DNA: TGTGCCAGCACCTCCGGGACAGGAGACAATTCACCCCTCCACTTT.

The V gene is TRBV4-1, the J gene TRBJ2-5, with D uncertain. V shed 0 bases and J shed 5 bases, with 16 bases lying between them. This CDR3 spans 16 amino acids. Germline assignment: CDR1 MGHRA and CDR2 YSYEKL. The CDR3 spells CASSQDLRLPPETQYF. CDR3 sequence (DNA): TGCGCCAGCAGCCAAGATCTGCGACTCCCCCCGGAGACCCAGTACTTC.

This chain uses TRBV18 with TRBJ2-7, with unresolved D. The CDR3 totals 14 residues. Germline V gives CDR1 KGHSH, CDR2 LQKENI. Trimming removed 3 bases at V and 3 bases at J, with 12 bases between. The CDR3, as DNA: TGTGCCAGCTCACCCGGTGTCACCTTCTACGAGCAGTACTTC. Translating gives CASSPGVTFYEQYF.

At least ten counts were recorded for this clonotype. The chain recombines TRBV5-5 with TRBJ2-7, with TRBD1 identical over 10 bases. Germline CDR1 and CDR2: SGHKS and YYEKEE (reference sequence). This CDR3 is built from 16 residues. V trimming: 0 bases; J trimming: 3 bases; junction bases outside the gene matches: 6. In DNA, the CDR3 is TGTGCCAGCAGCTTGGGACCGGGACAGGGGAGCTACGAGCAGTACTTC. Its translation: CASSLGPGQGSYEQYF.

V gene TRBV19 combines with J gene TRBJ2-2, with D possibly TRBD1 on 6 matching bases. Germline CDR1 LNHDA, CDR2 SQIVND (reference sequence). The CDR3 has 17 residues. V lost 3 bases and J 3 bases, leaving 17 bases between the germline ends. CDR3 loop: CASSMPRGRGYTGELFF. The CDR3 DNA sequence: TGTGCCAGTAGTATGCCTCGGGGCAGGGGATACACCGGGGAGCTGTTTTTT. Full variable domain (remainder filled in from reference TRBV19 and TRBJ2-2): DGGITQSPKYLFRKEGQNVTLSCEQNLNHDAMYWYRQDPGQGLRLIYYSQIVNDFQKGDIAEGYSVSREKKESFPLTVTSAQKNPTAFYLCASSMPRGRGYTGELFFGEGSRLTVL.

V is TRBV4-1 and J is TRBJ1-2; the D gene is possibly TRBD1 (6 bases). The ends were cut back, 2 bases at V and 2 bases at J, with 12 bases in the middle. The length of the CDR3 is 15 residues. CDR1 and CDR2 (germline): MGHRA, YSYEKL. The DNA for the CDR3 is TGCGCCAGCAGCCAACGACAGGATGCAAACTATGGCTACACCTTC. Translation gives CASSQRQDANYGYTF.

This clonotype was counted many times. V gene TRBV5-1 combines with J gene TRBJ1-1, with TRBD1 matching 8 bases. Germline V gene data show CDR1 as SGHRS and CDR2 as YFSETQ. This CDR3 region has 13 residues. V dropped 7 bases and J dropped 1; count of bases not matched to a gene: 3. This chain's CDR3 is CASRGQGNTEAFF. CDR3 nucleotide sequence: TGCGCCAGCCGAGGACAGGGGAACACTGAAGCTTTCTTT.

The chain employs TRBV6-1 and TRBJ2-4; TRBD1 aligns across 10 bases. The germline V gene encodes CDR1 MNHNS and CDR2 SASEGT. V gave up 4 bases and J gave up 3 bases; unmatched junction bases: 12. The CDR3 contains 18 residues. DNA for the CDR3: TGTGCCAGCAGTGCGTTGGCGGGACAGGGGTTGGGCAAAAACATTCAGTACTTC. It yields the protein CASSALAGQGLGKNIQYF.

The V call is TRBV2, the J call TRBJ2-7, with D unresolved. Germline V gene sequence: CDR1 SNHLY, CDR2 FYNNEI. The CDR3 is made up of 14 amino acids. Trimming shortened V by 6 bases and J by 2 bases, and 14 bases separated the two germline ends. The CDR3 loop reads CASSGEGRPYEQYF. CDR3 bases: TGTGCCAGCAGCGGTGAAGGGCGACCCTACGAGCAGTACTTC.

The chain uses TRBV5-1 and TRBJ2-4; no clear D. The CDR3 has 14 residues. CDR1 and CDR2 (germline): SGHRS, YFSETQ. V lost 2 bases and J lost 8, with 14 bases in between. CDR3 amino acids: CASSFDSPRDIQYF. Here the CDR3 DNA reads TGCGCCAGCAGCTTCGATTCCCCACGGGACATTCAGTACTTC.

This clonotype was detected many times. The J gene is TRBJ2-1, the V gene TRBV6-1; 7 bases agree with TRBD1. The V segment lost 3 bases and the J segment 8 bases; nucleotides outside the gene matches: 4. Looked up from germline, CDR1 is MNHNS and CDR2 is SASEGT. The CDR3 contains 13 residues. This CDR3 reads CASSERQGHEQFF. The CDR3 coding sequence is TGTGCCAGCAGTGAGCGACAGGGTCATGAGCAGTTCTTC.

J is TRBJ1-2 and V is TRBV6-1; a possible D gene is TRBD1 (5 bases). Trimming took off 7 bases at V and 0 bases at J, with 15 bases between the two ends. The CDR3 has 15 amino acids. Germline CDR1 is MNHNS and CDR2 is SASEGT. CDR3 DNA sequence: TGTGCCAGCACCTACCTGGCAGGGACTAACTATGGCTACACCTTC. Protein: CASTYLAGTNYGYTF.

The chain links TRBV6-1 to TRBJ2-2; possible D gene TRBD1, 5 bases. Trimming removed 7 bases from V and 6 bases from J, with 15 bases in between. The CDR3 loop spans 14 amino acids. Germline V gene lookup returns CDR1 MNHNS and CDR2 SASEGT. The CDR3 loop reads CASTSGRPPGELFF. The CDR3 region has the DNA TGTGCCAGCACGTCAGGGCGCCCTCCCGGGGAGCTGTTTTTT.